This T cell receptor beta chain was captured by sequencing in a study of blood T cell repertoires in COVID-19. At the level of the study: Sites in the United States, Italy and Spain provided acute and convalescent COVID-19 samples. In each case, the material was cDNA or gDNA derived from T cells, B-cell-depleted T cells, or PBMCs.

The assay was immunoSEQ multiplex PCR, and TCRdb's table has in-frame clones only and misses some. The sample comprises some 170,000 clones, 81% of which are singletons, and about 10% rests with the top ten. This CDR3 comprises 15 residues. The germline V gene encodes CDR1 SNHLY and CDR2 FYNNEI. The J segment lost 5 bases and the V segment lost 8 bases, leaving 8 bases of the junction unmatched. The source is a woman aged 40 to 50 with COVID-19, enrolled during active disease. The sequencing sample was made of peripheral blood. This chain links TRBV2 with TRBJ2-5; 13 bases fit TRBD2. The CDR3 sequence is CASGLAGAGGETQYF. Written as DNA, the CDR3 is TGTGCCAGCGGACTAGCGGGAGCGGGGGGGGAGACCCAGTACTTC.